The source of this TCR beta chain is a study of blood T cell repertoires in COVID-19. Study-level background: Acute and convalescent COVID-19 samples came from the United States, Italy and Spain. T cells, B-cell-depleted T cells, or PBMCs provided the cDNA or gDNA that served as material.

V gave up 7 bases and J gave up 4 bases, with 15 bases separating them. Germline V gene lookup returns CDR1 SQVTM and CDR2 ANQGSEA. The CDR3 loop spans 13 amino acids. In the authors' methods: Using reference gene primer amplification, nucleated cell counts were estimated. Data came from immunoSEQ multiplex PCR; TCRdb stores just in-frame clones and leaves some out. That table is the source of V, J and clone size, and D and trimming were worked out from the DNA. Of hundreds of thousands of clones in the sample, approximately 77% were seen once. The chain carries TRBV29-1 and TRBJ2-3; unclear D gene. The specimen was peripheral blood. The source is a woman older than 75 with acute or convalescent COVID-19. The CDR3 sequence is CSGGDPGPDTQYF. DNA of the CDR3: TGCAGCGGTGGAGATCCTGGCCCAGATACGCAGTATTTT.